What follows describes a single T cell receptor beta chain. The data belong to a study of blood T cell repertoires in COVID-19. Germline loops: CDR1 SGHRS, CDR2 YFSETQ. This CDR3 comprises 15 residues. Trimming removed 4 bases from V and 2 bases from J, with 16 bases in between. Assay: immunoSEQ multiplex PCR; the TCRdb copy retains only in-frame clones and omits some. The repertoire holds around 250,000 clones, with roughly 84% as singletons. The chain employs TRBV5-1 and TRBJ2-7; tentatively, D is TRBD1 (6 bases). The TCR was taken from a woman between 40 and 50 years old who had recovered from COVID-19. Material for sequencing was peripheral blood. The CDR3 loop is CASSPGQNLPYEQYF. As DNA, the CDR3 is TGCGCCAGCAGCCCAGGACAGAACTTACCCTACGAGCAGTACTTC.